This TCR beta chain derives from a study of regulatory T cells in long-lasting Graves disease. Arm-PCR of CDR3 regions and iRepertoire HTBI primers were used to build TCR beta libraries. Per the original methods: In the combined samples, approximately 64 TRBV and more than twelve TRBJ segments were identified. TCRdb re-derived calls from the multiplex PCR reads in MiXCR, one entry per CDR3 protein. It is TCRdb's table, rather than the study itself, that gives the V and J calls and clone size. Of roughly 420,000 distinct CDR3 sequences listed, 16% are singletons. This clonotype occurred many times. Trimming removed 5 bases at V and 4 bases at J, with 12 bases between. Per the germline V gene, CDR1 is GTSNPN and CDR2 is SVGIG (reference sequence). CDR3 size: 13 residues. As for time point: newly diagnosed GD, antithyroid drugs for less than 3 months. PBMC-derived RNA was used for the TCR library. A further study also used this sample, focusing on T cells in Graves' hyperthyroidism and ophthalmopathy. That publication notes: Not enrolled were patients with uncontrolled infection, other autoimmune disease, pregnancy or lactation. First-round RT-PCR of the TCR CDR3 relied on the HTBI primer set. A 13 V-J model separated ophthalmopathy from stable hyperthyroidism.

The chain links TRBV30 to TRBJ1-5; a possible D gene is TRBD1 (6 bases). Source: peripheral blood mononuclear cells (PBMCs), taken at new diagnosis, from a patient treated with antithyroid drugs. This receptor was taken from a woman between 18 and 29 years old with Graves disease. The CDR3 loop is CAWAGQHNQPQHF. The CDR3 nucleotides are TGTGCCTGGGCTGGACAGCATAATCAGCCCCAGCATTTT.